This T cell receptor beta chain was observed in a study of early T cells in non-severe SARS-CoV-2 infection. The germline V gene has CDR1 SGHVS and CDR2 FNYEAQ. With V trimmed by 0 bases and J by 5 bases, 8 bases remained unmatched. The CDR3 is 17 residues long. This clonotype has just a few counts. TCRdb recomputed calls from the 5' RACE reads with MiXCR, one row per CDR3 protein. The sample shows approximately 31,000 distinct CDR3 sequences, roughly 7.2% of them seen only once. Source material: whole blood. The rearrangement links TRBV7-6 to TRBJ2-2; 8 bases match TRBD1. The sequence was collected from an adult who was a healthcare worker with PCR-confirmed SARS-CoV-2 infection or an uninfected control (not recorded which). The CDR3 protein is CASSLAIGTGGTGELFF. The CDR3 DNA sequence: TGTGCCAGCAGCTTAGCCATCGGTACAGGGGGAACCGGGGAGCTGTTTTTT.